This T cell receptor (beta chain) was recorded in a study of cytomegalovirus exposure and HLA in healthy donors. Whole-study results and caveats: Researchers left out some V segments, among them TRBV6-2 and TRBV6-3, as indistinguishable.

CDR3 length: 13 amino acids. Per germline, CDR1 LNHNV and CDR2 YYDKDF (reference sequence). Between the trimmed V and J ends, which lost 5 bases and 6 bases, there was a span of 13 bases. 13 Jbeta primers and 60 Vbeta primers were used for the PCR. Clones were sequenced by immunoSEQ multiplex PCR, and TCRdb holds only the in-frame ones, with some missing. Among 150,000 to 200,000 clones listed, roughly 80% were seen once. Remarks on this clone: Its antigen is unknown.

J is TRBJ1-2 and V is TRBV15, with a tentative D call TRBD1 (5 bases). The sample taken for sequencing was PBMCs. The clonotype originates from a male donor in good health and CMV-seronegative. The CDR3, as DNA: TGTGCCACCAGCCACCAGACAGACAATGGCTACACCTTC. It yields the protein CATSHQTDNGYTF. The variable domain in full, with the rest retrieved from reference TRBV15 and TRBJ1-2, is DAMVIQNPRYQVTQFGKPVTLSCSQTLNHNVMYWYQQKSSQAPKLLFHYYDKDFNNEADTPDNFQSRRPNTSFCFLDIRSPGLGDTAMYLCATSHQTDNGYTFGSGTRLTVV.